This TCR beta chain was obtained from a study of blood T cell repertoires in COVID-19 (dated by TCRdb to 2019 to 2021). As for the study more broadly: Samples covering the acute and convalescent phases of COVID-19 were provided by collaborators in the United States, Italy and Spain. Deeply sampled blood TCRbeta repertoires from subjects exposed to, actively infected with, or recovered from COVID-19 were included in the dataset. The samples were drawn from two sources: the first 160 participants of the ongoing ImmuneRACE study, and 1,254 subjects contributed by 6 global collaborators. The repertoires were released in a freely available public database meant as a resource for research on the immune response to SARS-CoV-2. The material from the prospective study consisted of cDNA or gDNA derived from T cells, B-cell-depleted T cells, or PBMCs. Where available, HLA class I and class II types were taken from metadata supplied by the sample provider and were not determined by assay-based typing. Nearly every sample came with metadata listing a de-identified subject ID, COVID-19 status, age in years and sex. The investigation overall reported the following: The amount of clinical and demographic metadata varied by source and participant and was provided uncurated.

Whole blood was collected in K2EDTA tubes by collaborating institutions according to the institutions' own protocols. Collaborator samples were shipped for TCRbeta analysis as frozen whole blood, isolated PBMCs, or DNA extracted from either sample type. In the case of this clone: Its antigen is currently not known. One base away there is no much larger clone; base qualities are not given.

The CDR3 numbers 14 residues from cysteine through phenylalanine. Only CDR3 DNA remains: 42 bases, in frame from the first base. CDR1 and CDR2, per the germline V gene, are SGHRS and YFSETQ. V is pared back by 0 bases and J by 4 bases, with 8 bases lying between the germline termini. The immunoSEQ Assay, a bias-controlled multiplex PCR, was used to amplify TCRbeta CDR3 regions from genomic DNA. Regarding the original processing steps: Nucleated cell counts per sample were estimated from amplification of reference gene primers within the assay. To quantify the absolute abundance of each unique TCRbeta CDR3 rearrangement, sequence reads were collapsed and filtered. For each sample, productive Simpson clonality was calculated as the square root of Simpson's diversity index over productive rearrangements. Sourced from immuneACCESS, this table was stored by TCRdb with only in-frame sequences that have V and J called. A share of the clones is absent; for the studies checked, an unresolved V gene accounts for under half, and the remainder has no known explanation. V and J calls and clone size are those listed in that table; D and trimming were worked out from the DNA. Within this sample are a few hundred thousand clones, with roughly 85% of them counted one time only. Of the sample, roughly 9.6% falls within the top ten clones.

The rearranged segments are TRBV5-1 and TRBJ1-5; the D segment could be TRBD1, given 6 matching bases. This receptor was taken from a woman aged 65 to 85 with acute or convalescent COVID-19. Sequencing was carried out using peripheral blood. The nucleotide sequence is given as TGCGCCAGCAGCTTGGGAGGGGGAAATCAGCCCCAGCATTTT. Its protein product is CASSLGGGNQPQHF. Beyond the CDR3, the reference TRBV5-1 and TRBJ1-5 genes provide the residues; the full variable domain reads: KAGVTQTPRYLIKTRGQQVTLSCSPISGHRSVSWYQQTPGQGLQFLFEYFSETQRNKGNFPGRFSGRQFSNSRSEMNVSTLELGDSALYLCASSLGGGNQPQHFGDGTRLSIL.